These 2 T cell receptor beta chains originate from one sample sequenced in a study of T cell responses to AZD1222 COVID-19 vaccine. Produced via immunoSEQ multiplex PCR; TCRdb's table is partial and in-frame only. Of over 95,000 clones listed, 85% to 90% are singletons. The sequenced sample was peripheral blood, obtained on day 0 of AZD1222 vaccination. These receptors were taken from an adult in good health.

The V gene is TRBV18, the J gene TRBJ1-6; 10 bases are shared with TRBD1. The CDR3 is 15 residues long. CDR1 and CDR2 (germline): KGHSH, LQKENI. With V trimmed by 3 bases and J by 5 bases, 1 base remained unmatched. The CDR3 sequence is CASSPGTGDNSPLHF. CDR3 bases: TGTGCCAGCTCACCCGGGACAGGGGATAATTCACCCCTCCACTTT.

The V call is TRBV7-2, the J call TRBJ1-3; D gene ambiguous. Germline V gene data show CDR1 as SGHTA and CDR2 as FQGNSA. CDR3 size: 14 residues. Trimming pared 6 bases from V and 0 bases from J, leaving 9 bases between. CDR3 amino acids: CASRGSYSGNTIYF. CDR3 sequence (DNA): TGTGCCAGCAGGGGGTCATACTCTGGAAACACCATATATTTT.